This T cell receptor beta chain was sequenced for a study of blood T cell repertoires in COVID-19. At the level of the study: The study drew acute and convalescent COVID-19 samples from the United States, Italy and Spain. Sources were T cells, B-cell-depleted T cells, or PBMCs; the material itself was cDNA or gDNA.

In the authors' methods: Estimated nucleated cell counts came from reference gene primer amplification. TCRdb keeps only in-frame clones here, not all; method: immunoSEQ multiplex PCR. V and J calls and clone size are those listed in that table; D and trimming were worked out from the DNA. The table records some 530,000 clones, 80% to 90% of them present only once. Sequencing was done on a sample of peripheral blood. This clonotype originated in a human donor in a cohort sampled during active COVID-19.

CDR3 in amino acids: CASSPGGLGEGYTF. DNA of the CDR3: TGTGCCAGCAGCCCGGGGGGGCTCGGGGAGGGCTACACCTTC. The chain has TRBV5-5 and TRBJ1-2, with D possibly TRBD1 on 6 matching bases. Trimming left V 4 bases short and J 8 bases short, with 18 bases between. CDR1 is SGHKS, CDR2 YYEKEE, per germline (reference sequence). This CDR3 spans 14 amino acids.